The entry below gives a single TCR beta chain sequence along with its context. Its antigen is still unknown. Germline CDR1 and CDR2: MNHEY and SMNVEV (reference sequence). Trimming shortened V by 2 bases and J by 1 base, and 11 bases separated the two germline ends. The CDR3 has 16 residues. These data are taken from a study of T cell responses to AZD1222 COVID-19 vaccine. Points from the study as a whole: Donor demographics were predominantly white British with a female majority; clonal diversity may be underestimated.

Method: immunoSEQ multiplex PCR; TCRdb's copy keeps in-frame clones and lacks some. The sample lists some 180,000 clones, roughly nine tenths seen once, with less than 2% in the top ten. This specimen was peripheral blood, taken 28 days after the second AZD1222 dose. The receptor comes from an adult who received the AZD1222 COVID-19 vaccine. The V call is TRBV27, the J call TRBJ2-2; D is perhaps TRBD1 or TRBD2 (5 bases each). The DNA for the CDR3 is TGTGCCAGCAGTTTAGGTGGGGGAGAGAACACCGGGGAGCTGTTTTTT. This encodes CASSLGGGENTGELFF.